These T cell receptor beta chains were read from a single sample in a study of blood T cell repertoires in COVID-19. Clones were sequenced by immunoSEQ multiplex PCR, and TCRdb holds only the in-frame ones, with some missing. The sample lists roughly 49,000 clones, roughly 90% seen once, with roughly 9.7% in the top ten. Input material: peripheral blood. All receptors derive from a woman aged 80 or over with acute or convalescent COVID-19. Both conserved end residues are part of each CDR3. D genes are given only for firm matches. Clone size is not always given. Where it is, it says once, few, many or a class for expanded clones.

D: .
J: TRBJ2-6
V: TRBV5-1
size: .
CDR3: CASSQTQGSGANVLTF
DNA: TGCGCCAGCAGCCAGACCCAGGGCTCTGGGGCCAACGTCCTGACTTTC

D: .
J: TRBJ2-3
V: TRBV7-2
size: .
CDR3: CASSLFQGTDTQYF
DNA: TGTGCCAGCAGCCTATTCCAGGGCACAGATACGCAGTATTTT

D: TRBD1
J: TRBJ1-1
V: TRBV11-2
size: .
CDR3: CASSSGQVKSEAFF
DNA: TGTGCCAGCAGCTCAGGACAGGTGAAATCTGAAGCTTTCTTT

D: TRBD1
J: TRBJ2-3
V: TRBV28
size: .
CDR3: CASSFVSLAAGGTDTQYF
DNA: TGTGCCAGCAGTTTCGTTAGCCTGGCGGCAGGGGGAACAGATACGCAGTATTTT

D: TRBD2
J: TRBJ2-1
V: TRBV19
size: .
CDR3: CASSPTGTSGRERINEQFF
DNA: TGTGCCAGTAGTCCCACCGGGACTAGCGGGAGGGAAAGGATCAATGAGCAGTTCTTC

D: .
J: TRBJ1-5
V: TRBV19
size: .
CDR3: CASSILGWPQHF
DNA: TGTGCCAGTAGTATTCTAGGATGGCCCCAGCATTTT

D: .
J: TRBJ1-1
V: TRBV4-3
size: .
CDR3: CASSQDRGLKNTEAFF
DNA: TGCGCCAGCAGCCAAGATCGTGGACTCAAGAACACTGAAGCTTTCTTT

D: TRBD1
J: TRBJ1-6
V: TRBV6-6
size: .
CDR3: CASSSTTGGVSPLHF
DNA: TGTGCCAGCAGCTCAACGACAGGGGGAGTTTCGCCCCTCCACTTT

D: .
J: TRBJ1-5
V: TRBV4-2
size: .
CDR3: CASSQDASVGQRNQPQHF
DNA: TGTGCCAGCAGCCAAGACGCGTCAGTGGGACAAAGGAATCAGCCCCAGCATTTT

D: TRBD1
J: TRBJ2-1
V: TRBV18
size: once
CDR3: CASSLTRTGFHNEQFF
DNA: TGTGCCAGCTCACTTACTAGGACAGGGTTCCACAATGAGCAGTTCTTC

D: TRBD2
J: TRBJ2-5
V: TRBV7-2
size: .
CDR3: CASSLAGLIAGVWETQYF
DNA: TGTGCCAGCAGCTTAGCGGGATTAATAGCGGGAGTCTGGGAGACCCAGTACTTC

D: TRBD1
J: TRBJ2-1
V: TRBV4-2
size: once
CDR3: CASSHSPAGQGIWREQFF
DNA: TGTGCCAGCAGCCATTCGCCCGCGGGACAGGGCATTTGGCGTGAGCAGTTCTTC

D: .
J: TRBJ2-1
V: TRBV4-3
size: .
CDR3: CASSQETHTSPDYNEQFF
DNA: TGCGCCAGCAGCCAAGAAACCCACACTAGCCCAGACTACAATGAGCAGTTCTTC

D: .
J: TRBJ1-3
V: TRBV13
size: .
CDR3: CASSFRSGNTIYF
DNA: TGTGCCAGCAGCTTTCGCTCTGGAAACACCATATATTTT

D: .
J: TRBJ2-5
V: TRBV7-2
size: .
CDR3: CASSFGSTETQYF
DNA: TGTGCCAGCAGCTTTGGGAGTACAGAGACCCAGTACTTC

D: TRBD2
J: TRBJ2-2
V: TRBV18
size: .
CDR3: CASSPMTGGFTGELFF
DNA: TGTGCCAGCTCACCAATGACGGGAGGGTTTACCGGGGAGCTGTTTTTT

D: .
J: TRBJ1-4
V: TRBV3-1/TRBV3-2
size: .
CDR3: CASGQGRPNEKLFF
DNA: TGTGCCAGCGGTCAGGGGAGACCTAATGAAAAACTGTTTTTT

D: .
J: TRBJ1-4
V: TRBV5-6
size: .
CDR3: CASSRVATNEKLFF
DNA: TGTGCCAGCAGCCGTGTTGCAACTAATGAAAAACTGTTTTTT

D: .
J: TRBJ1-1
V: TRBV5-1
size: .
CDR3: CASKFPGSTEAFF
DNA: TGCGCCAGCAAGTTTCCGGGGTCCACTGAAGCTTTCTTT

D: TRBD1
J: TRBJ2-2
V: TRBV24-1
size: once
CDR3: CATSKGTVNTGELFF
DNA: TGTGCCACCAGTAAAGGGACAGTTAACACCGGGGAGCTGTTTTTT

D: .
J: TRBJ1-5
V: TRBV5-6
size: .
CDR3: CASSLGLSNQPQHF
DNA: TGTGCCAGCAGCTTGGGACTGAGCAATCAGCCCCAGCATTTT

D: .
J: TRBJ1-2
V: TRBV6-2/TRBV6-3
size: .
CDR3: CASSYRGEGYGYTF
DNA: TGTGCCAGCAGTTATCGGGGGGAAGGCTATGGCTACACCTTC

D: .
J: TRBJ1-4
V: TRBV18
size: once
CDR3: CASSQGRWEEKLFF
DNA: TGTGCCAGCTCGCAGGGTCGATGGGAAGAAAAACTGTTTTTT

D: TRBD1
J: TRBJ1-6
V: TRBV19
size: .
CDR3: CASSIDKGQGDSPLHF
DNA: TGTGCCAGTAGTATAGATAAGGGACAGGGGGATTCACCCCTCCACTTT